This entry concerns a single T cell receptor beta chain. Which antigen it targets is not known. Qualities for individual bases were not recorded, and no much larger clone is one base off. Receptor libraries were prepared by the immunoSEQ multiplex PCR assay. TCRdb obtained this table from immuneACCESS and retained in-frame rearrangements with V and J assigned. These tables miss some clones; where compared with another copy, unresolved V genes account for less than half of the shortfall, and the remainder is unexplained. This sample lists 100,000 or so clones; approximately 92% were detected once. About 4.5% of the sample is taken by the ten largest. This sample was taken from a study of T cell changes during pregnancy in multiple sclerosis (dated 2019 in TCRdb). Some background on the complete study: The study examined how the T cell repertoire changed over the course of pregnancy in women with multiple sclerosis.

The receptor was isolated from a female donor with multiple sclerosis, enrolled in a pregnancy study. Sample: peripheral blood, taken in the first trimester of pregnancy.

In nucleotide form, the sequence is TGTGCCAGCAGCTTGCCCGGACTTCCCTACGAGCAGTACTTC. It encodes CASSLPGLPYEQYF. The V and J genes are TRBV7-2 and TRBJ2-7, with TRBD2 as a weak D call on 5 bases. The trim is 3 bases for V and 2 bases for J, with a gap of 11 bases between the germline ends. Based on the germline V gene, the CDR1 and CDR2 sequences are SGHTA and FQGNSA. Including the terminal cysteine and phenylalanine, the CDR3 comprises 14 residues. Kept here is only the CDR3 DNA, which spans 42 bases and is read in frame from base 1.